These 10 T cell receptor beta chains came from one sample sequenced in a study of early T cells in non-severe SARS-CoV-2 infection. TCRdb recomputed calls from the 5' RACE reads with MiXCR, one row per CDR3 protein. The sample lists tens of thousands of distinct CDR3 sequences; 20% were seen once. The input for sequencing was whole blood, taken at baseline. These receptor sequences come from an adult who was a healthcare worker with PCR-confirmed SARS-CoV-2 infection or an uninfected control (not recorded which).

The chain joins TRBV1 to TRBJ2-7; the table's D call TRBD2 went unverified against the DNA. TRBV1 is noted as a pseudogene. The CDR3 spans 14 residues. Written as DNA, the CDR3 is TGCACCAGCAGCCAACGAGAGGGAGCCTACGATCAGTACTTC. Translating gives CTSSQREGAYDQYF.

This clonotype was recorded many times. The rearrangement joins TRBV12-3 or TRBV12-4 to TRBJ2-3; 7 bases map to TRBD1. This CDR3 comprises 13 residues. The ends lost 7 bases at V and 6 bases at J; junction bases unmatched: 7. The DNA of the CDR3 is TGTGCCAGCACTCGGCAGGGGGTTGATACGCAGTATTTT. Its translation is CASTRQGVDTQYF.

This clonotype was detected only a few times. In nucleotides, the CDR3 is TGTGCCAGCAGCTGGGGAGGCGGTTACACTGAAGCTTTCTTT. Its protein is CASSWGGGYTEAFF. The chain uses TRBV27 and TRBJ1-1; unclear D gene. The CDR3 contains 14 residues. Germline V lookup: CDR1 MNHEY, CDR2 SMNVEV (reference sequence). Between the trimmed V and J ends, which lost 6 bases and 3 bases, there was a span of 14 bases.

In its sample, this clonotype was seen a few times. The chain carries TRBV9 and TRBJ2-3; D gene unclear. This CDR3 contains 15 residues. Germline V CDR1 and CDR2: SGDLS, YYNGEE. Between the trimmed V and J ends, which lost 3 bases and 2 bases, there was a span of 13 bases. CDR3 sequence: CASSADSYPTDTQYF. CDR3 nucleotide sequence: TGTGCCAGCAGCGCCGACTCCTATCCCACAGATACGCAGTATTTT.

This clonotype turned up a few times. The CDR3 here is CASSRDRGYSPLHF. The CDR3, as DNA: TGTGCCAGCAGCCGGGACAGGGGTTATTCACCCCTCCACTTT. The chain couples TRBV7-8 to TRBJ1-6; 10 nucleotides match TRBD1. This CDR3 contains 14 residues. V was clipped by 5 bases and J by 8 bases; unmatched bases: 3. Germline assignment: CDR1 SGHVS and CDR2 FQNEAQ.

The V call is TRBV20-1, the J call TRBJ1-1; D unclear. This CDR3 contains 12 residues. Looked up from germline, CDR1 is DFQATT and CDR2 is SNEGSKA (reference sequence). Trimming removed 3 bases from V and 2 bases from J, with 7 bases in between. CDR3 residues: CSARHKNTEAFF. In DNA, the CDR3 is TGCAGTGCTAGGCACAAAAACACTGAAGCTTTCTTT.

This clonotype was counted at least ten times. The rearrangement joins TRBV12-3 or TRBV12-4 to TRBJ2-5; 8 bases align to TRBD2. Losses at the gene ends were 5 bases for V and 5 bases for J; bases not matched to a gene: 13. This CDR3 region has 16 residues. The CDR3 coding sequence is TGTGCCAGCAGTCCCTCTTCAGCGGGGGTCGGGGAGACCCAGTACTTC. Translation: CASSPSSAGVGETQYF.

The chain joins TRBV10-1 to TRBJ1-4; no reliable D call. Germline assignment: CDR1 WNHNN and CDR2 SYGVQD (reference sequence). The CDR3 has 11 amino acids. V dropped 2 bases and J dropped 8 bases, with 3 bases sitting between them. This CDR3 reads CASSEEEKLFF. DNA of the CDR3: TGCGCCAGCAGTGAGGAAGAAAAACTGTTTTTT.

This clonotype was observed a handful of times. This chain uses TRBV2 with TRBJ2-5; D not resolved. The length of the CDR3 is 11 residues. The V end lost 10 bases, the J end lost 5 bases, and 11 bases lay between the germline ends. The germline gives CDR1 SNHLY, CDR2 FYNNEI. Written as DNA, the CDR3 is TGTGCCACCCTCACCTATGAGACCCAGTACTTC. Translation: CATLTYETQYF.

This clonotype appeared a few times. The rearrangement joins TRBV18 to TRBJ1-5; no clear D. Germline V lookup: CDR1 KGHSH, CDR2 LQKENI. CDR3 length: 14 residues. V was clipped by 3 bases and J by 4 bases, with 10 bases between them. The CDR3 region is CASSPEGLNQPQHF. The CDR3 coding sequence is TGTGCCAGCTCACCGGAAGGGCTTAATCAGCCCCAGCATTTT. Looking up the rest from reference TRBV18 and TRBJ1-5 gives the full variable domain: NAGVMQNPRHLVRRRGQEARLRCSPMKGHSHVYWYRQLPEEGLKFMVYLQKENIIDESGMPKERFSAEFPKEGPSILRIQQVVRGDSAAYFCASSPEGLNQPQHFGDGTRLSIL.